This T cell receptor (beta chain) was profiled in a study of T cells in Graves' hyperthyroidism and ophthalmopathy. Overall study context: Before treatment of any kind, peripheral blood was taken at initial diagnosis. Overall study findings and caveats: Most expanded thyroid clonotypes above 0.001 also appeared in blood. It was a median around 6 months before onset that the model predicted ophthalmopathy.

Patients aged 18 to 65 had newly diagnosed hyperthyroidism that had lasted under 2 months. With respect to this clonotype: Its antigen is currently unknown.

V was clipped by 3 bases and J by 3 bases, with 2 bases between them. The germline V gene has CDR1 LNHDA and CDR2 SQIVND (reference sequence). The CDR3 extends over 11 amino acids. RNA transcripts were the template for amplifying TCR beta CDR3 regions. The TCR CDR3 was amplified in a first-round RT-PCR using the HTBI primer set. TCRdb passed the multiplex PCR reads through MiXCR, listing each CDR3 protein once. The sample carries about 210,000 distinct CDR3 sequences, approximately 17% recorded once. The J gene is TRBJ2-5, the V gene TRBV19; unclear D gene. The TCR comes from a man aged 50 to 59 with Graves' hyperthyroidism. The specimen was blood. DNA of the CDR3: TGTGCCAGTAGTATCAAAGAGACCCAGTACTTC. Translation: CASSIKETQYF.